Listed here are 8 T cell receptor beta chains from one sample, sequenced in a study of blood T cell repertoires in COVID-19. Generated by immunoSEQ multiplex PCR, the TCRdb table keeps only in-frame clones and is missing some. Here the sample spans 150,000 to 200,000 clones, under 85% being singletons. The specimen was peripheral blood. The receptor set was obtained from a man between 60 and 70 years old who had recovered from COVID-19.

The chain has TRBV7-9 and TRBJ1-5; weak D call: TRBD1 (5 bases). Trimming stripped 6 bases from V and 3 bases from J, with 15 bases between. The CDR3 spans 15 residues. The germline CDR1 and CDR2 sequences are SEHNR and FQNEAQ (reference sequence). This chain's CDR3 is CASSSTDIINQPQHF. CDR3 DNA: TGTGCCAGCAGTAGCACGGACATCATCAATCAGCCCCAGCATTTT.

The chain couples TRBV7-2 to TRBJ1-4; D possibly corresponds to TRBD1 (5 bases). CDR1 SGHTA and CDR2 FQGNSA come from the germline V gene. The CDR3 contains 14 residues. V lost 2 bases to trimming and J lost 8 bases, with 12 bases between them. The DNA of the CDR3 is TGTGCCAGCAGCTTAAAGACGGGGGTAGAAAAACTGTTTTTT. Its translation: CASSLKTGVEKLFF.

The chain employs TRBV2 and TRBJ2-2; possibly TRBD1 for D (5 bases). CDR1 SNHLY and CDR2 FYNNEI come from the germline V gene. The V and J ends lost 0 bases and 7 bases respectively, with 15 bases between them. This CDR3 has 16 amino acids. The CDR3 here is CASSEAQPGLGGELFF. The CDR3 nucleotides are TGTGCCAGCAGTGAAGCTCAGCCAGGGTTAGGCGGGGAGCTGTTTTTT.

The chain joins TRBV18 to TRBJ2-3; D perhaps matches TRBD1 (6 bases). Germline-derived CDR1 and CDR2 are KGHSH and LQKENI. V lost 5 bases to trimming and J lost 3 bases, with 9 bases between them. The CDR3 is 13 residues long. CDR3: CASSRTATDTQYF. Here the CDR3 DNA reads TGTGCCAGCTCAAGGACAGCTACAGATACGCAGTATTTT.

CDR3 in amino acids: CASRSGTGPPDTQYF. As DNA, the CDR3 is TGTGCCAGCAGGTCGGGGACAGGGCCACCAGATACGCAGTATTTT. J is TRBJ2-3 and V is TRBV5-4; 9 bases map to TRBD1. The CDR3 extends over 15 amino acids. Trimming removed 5 bases from V and 4 bases from J; junction bases left unmatched: 8. Germline V lookup: CDR1 SGHNT, CDR2 YYREEE (reference sequence).

The gene calls are TRBV19 and TRBJ1-6; perhaps TRBD1 as D (6 bases). The germline V and J ends were trimmed by 3 bases and 6 bases, with 9 bases remaining between them. The germline V gene has CDR1 LNHDA and CDR2 SQIVND (reference sequence). This CDR3 is 14 amino acids long. The chain's CDR3 is CASSMSRGNSPLHF. In DNA form, the CDR3 reads TGTGCCAGTAGTATGTCCAGGGGTAATTCACCCCTCCACTTT.

This rearrangement joins TRBV5-1 to TRBJ1-4; weak D call: TRBD1 (6 bases). Germline CDR1 and CDR2: SGHRS and YFSETQ. Trimming stripped 4 bases from V and 3 bases from J, with 13 bases between. The CDR3 spans 15 residues. The CDR3 coding sequence is TGCGCCAGCAGCCGTCAGGGGAATGCTAATGAAAAACTGTTTTTT. It translates to CASSRQGNANEKLFF.

The V gene is TRBV3-1 (or the pseudogene TRBV3-2), the J gene TRBJ1-5; the D is unclear. The germline V gene has CDR1 LGHDT and CDR2 YNNKEL (reference sequence). The CDR3 runs to 16 residues. Trimming took 1 base from V and 1 from J, leaving 11 bases between them. CDR3 sequence: CASSQGTHLSNQPQHF. Here the CDR3 DNA reads TGTGCCAGCAGCCAAGGGACTCACTTAAGCAATCAGCCCCAGCATTTT.